Listed below are T cell receptor beta chains from one sample, sequenced in a study of CD8 T cells in Susac syndrome. TCRdb processed the immunoSEQ multiplex PCR reads anew with MiXCR; each CDR3 protein has one entry. Of 150,000 to 200,000 distinct CDR3 sequences in the sample, roughly nine tenths were seen once. Material for sequencing was CD4+ T cells from PBMCs. These receptors originate from a human donor with Susac syndrome. The CDR3 runs from the conserved cysteine through the conserved F or W. A D gene is named only where the DNA matches it firmly. The listing skips clone size in some rows; elsewhere it reads once, few, many or a size class.

d_gene: TRBD1; j_gene: TRBJ1-1; v_gene: TRBV2; abundance: -; CDR3nt: TGTGCCAGCAGTGACTGGGACAGGGGGCCCATTGAAGCTTTCTTT; CDR3aa: CASSDWDRGPIEAFF
d_gene: -; j_gene: TRBJ1-5; v_gene: TRBV19; abundance: -; CDR3nt: TGTGCCAGTAGTATGAGCAGCTCTTATAGCAATCAGCCCCAGCATTTT; CDR3aa: CASSMSSSYSNQPQHF
d_gene: -; j_gene: TRBJ1-2; v_gene: TRBV7-9; abundance: -; CDR3nt: TGTGCCAGCACCTTGGGAGGGGTCGTCGGCTACACCTTC; CDR3aa: CASTLGGVVGYTF
d_gene: TRBD1; j_gene: TRBJ2-5; v_gene: TRBV7-7; abundance: -; CDR3nt: TGTGCTAGCAGCTTAGGGCCGGGACAGCAAGAGACCCAGTACTTC; CDR3aa: CASSLGPGQQETQYF
d_gene: -; j_gene: TRBJ2-1; v_gene: TRBV11-2; abundance: -; CDR3nt: TGTGCCAGCAGCTTAGTCCAGGGCCCAAACAATGAGCAGTTCTTC; CDR3aa: CASSLVQGPNNEQFF
d_gene: -; j_gene: TRBJ2-1; v_gene: TRBV2; abundance: -; CDR3nt: TGTGCCAGCAGTGAATGGGGGAGCTCCTACAATGAGCAGTTCTTC; CDR3aa: CASSEWGSSYNEQFF
d_gene: -; j_gene: TRBJ1-2; v_gene: TRBV12-3/TRBV12-4; abundance: -; CDR3nt: TGTGCCAGCAGTTTCTTCTTGGAGAACTATGGCTACACCTTC; CDR3aa: CASSFFLENYGYTF
d_gene: -; j_gene: TRBJ2-5; v_gene: TRBV5-4; abundance: -; CDR3nt: TGTGCCAGCAGCTTGGATTCGGCGACCCAGTACTTC; CDR3aa: CASSLDSATQYF
d_gene: TRBD1; j_gene: TRBJ2-5; v_gene: TRBV30; abundance: -; CDR3nt: TGTGCCTGCACCTGGGACAGGGGGGAGACCCAGTACTTC; CDR3aa: CACTWDRGETQYF
d_gene: TRBD1; j_gene: TRBJ2-7; v_gene: TRBV20-1; abundance: -; CDR3nt: TGCAGTGCCCAACGGGGACAGGGAGTAGACTACGAGCAGTACTTC; CDR3aa: CSAQRGQGVDYEQYF
d_gene: -; j_gene: TRBJ2-1; v_gene: TRBV3-1; abundance: -; CDR3nt: TGTGCCAGCAGCCACGTCCCTAGCGAAAATGAGCAGTTCTTC; CDR3aa: CASSHVPSENEQFF
d_gene: -; j_gene: TRBJ2-1; v_gene: TRBV6-4; abundance: -; CDR3nt: TGTGCCAGCAGTGTCTTCCCGGGCAATGAGCAGTTCTTC; CDR3aa: CASSVFPGNEQFF
d_gene: TRBD1; j_gene: TRBJ1-4; v_gene: TRBV10-3; abundance: -; CDR3nt: TGTGCCATCAGCCGACAGGGGGATAATGAAAAACTGTTTTTT; CDR3aa: CAISRQGDNEKLFF
d_gene: TRBD1; j_gene: TRBJ2-3; v_gene: TRBV6-5; abundance: few; CDR3nt: TGTGCCAGCAGTATCGGACAGGGCACAGATACGCAGTATTTT; CDR3aa: CASSIGQGTDTQYF
d_gene: TRBD1; j_gene: TRBJ1-3; v_gene: TRBV12-3/TRBV12-4; abundance: -; CDR3nt: TGTGCCAGCAGAGAAGACAGGGCGTCTGGAAACACCATATATTTT; CDR3aa: CASREDRASGNTIYF
d_gene: -; j_gene: TRBJ2-2; v_gene: TRBV3-1; abundance: -; CDR3nt: TGTGCCAGCAGCGGACAGTGGGCCGGGGAGCTGTTTTTT; CDR3aa: CASSGQWAGELFF
d_gene: -; j_gene: TRBJ2-1; v_gene: TRBV18; abundance: -; CDR3nt: TGTGCCAGCTCACCACCTTTCAATGAGCAGTTCTTC; CDR3aa: CASSPPFNEQFF
d_gene: TRBD2; j_gene: TRBJ2-7; v_gene: TRBV4-1; abundance: -; CDR3nt: TGCGCCAGCAGCCAAGATTGGGCTAGCGGGAGCTACGAGCAGTACTTC; CDR3aa: CASSQDWASGSYEQYF
d_gene: -; j_gene: TRBJ1-6; v_gene: TRBV30; abundance: -; CDR3nt: TGTGCCTGGAGTAGGGATAATTCACCCCTCCACTTT; CDR3aa: CAWSRDNSPLHF
d_gene: TRBD1; j_gene: TRBJ2-7; v_gene: TRBV11-2; abundance: -; CDR3nt: TGTGCCAGCAGCACCCGGACAGGGAGCTACGAGCAGTACTTC; CDR3aa: CASSTRTGSYEQYF
d_gene: TRBD1; j_gene: TRBJ2-1; v_gene: TRBV5-1; abundance: -; CDR3nt: TGCGCCAGCAGCTCGACAGGGGAAGTTATTGAGCAGTTCTTC; CDR3aa: CASSSTGEVIEQFF
d_gene: -; j_gene: TRBJ1-1; v_gene: TRBV5-6; abundance: -; CDR3nt: TGTGCCAGCAGCGTCGGTTCTTTGGCTGAAGCTTTCTTT; CDR3aa: CASSVGSLAEAFF
d_gene: TRBD2; j_gene: TRBJ2-7; v_gene: TRBV9; abundance: -; CDR3nt: TGTGCCAGCAGCGTAGCTAGCGGGAGATTTAGCGAGCAGTACTTC; CDR3aa: CASSVASGRFSEQYF
d_gene: TRBD2; j_gene: TRBJ2-2; v_gene: TRBV19; abundance: few; CDR3nt: TGTGCCTCGAGAGCGGGAGGGCCGAACACCGGGGAGCTGTTTTTT; CDR3aa: CASRAGGPNTGELFF
d_gene: -; j_gene: TRBJ2-3; v_gene: TRBV29-1; abundance: -; CDR3nt: TGCAGCGTTGTTCCGACTAGCACAGATACGCAGTATTTT; CDR3aa: CSVVPTSTDTQYF
d_gene: TRBD2; j_gene: TRBJ2-3; v_gene: TRBV9; abundance: -; CDR3nt: TGTGCCAGCAGCGTAGCTACCCTAGCGGGAGGAACAGATACGCAGTATTTT; CDR3aa: CASSVATLAGGTDTQYF
d_gene: TRBD1; j_gene: TRBJ2-1; v_gene: TRBV6-5; abundance: -; CDR3nt: TGTGCCAGCAGTCAGGGACAGGGGGCTATCAATGAGCAGTTCTTC; CDR3aa: CASSQGQGAINEQFF
d_gene: TRBD1; j_gene: TRBJ1-5; v_gene: TRBV19; abundance: -; CDR3nt: TGTGCCAGTAGTATAGAAACAGGGGGGCAGCCCCAGCATTTT; CDR3aa: CASSIETGGQPQHF
d_gene: -; j_gene: TRBJ1-4; v_gene: TRBV2; abundance: -; CDR3nt: TGTGCCAGCAGTGAAGGACAAGGCATAGCTAATGAAAAACTGTTTTTT; CDR3aa: CASSEGQGIANEKLFF
d_gene: -; j_gene: TRBJ2-1; v_gene: TRBV7-9; abundance: -; CDR3nt: TGTGCCAGCAGCTTACTGTATAATGAGCAGTTCTTC; CDR3aa: CASSLLYNEQFF
d_gene: -; j_gene: TRBJ1-5; v_gene: TRBV2; abundance: -; CDR3nt: TGTGCCAGCACCAGGTATAGCAATCAGCCCCAGCATTTT; CDR3aa: CASTRYSNQPQHF
d_gene: TRBD2; j_gene: TRBJ2-7; v_gene: TRBV3-1; abundance: -; CDR3nt: TGTGCCAGCAGCCCTCTAACGGGAGGGTTCTACGAGCAGTACTTC; CDR3aa: CASSPLTGGFYEQYF
d_gene: TRBD1; j_gene: TRBJ1-1; v_gene: TRBV19; abundance: -; CDR3nt: TGTGCCAGTAGTCCGGGACAGGGGCCACTACGTGAAGCTTTCTTT; CDR3aa: CASSPGQGPLREAFF
d_gene: -; j_gene: TRBJ1-1; v_gene: TRBV4-1; abundance: -; CDR3nt: TGCGCCAGCAGCCAGGGGATGGGCTTTCCCCCTGAAGCTTTCTTT; CDR3aa: CASSQGMGFPPEAFF
d_gene: TRBD1; j_gene: TRBJ1-6; v_gene: TRBV9; abundance: -; CDR3nt: TGTGCCAGCAGCGGGGGACAGTACTATAATTCACCCCTCCACTTT; CDR3aa: CASSGGQYYNSPLHF
d_gene: -; j_gene: TRBJ2-5; v_gene: TRBV7-3; abundance: -; CDR3nt: TGTGCCAGCAGCTTCTTCGGGGGAGAAGAGACCCAGTACTTC; CDR3aa: CASSFFGGEETQYF
d_gene: -; j_gene: TRBJ2-1; v_gene: TRBV29-1; abundance: -; CDR3nt: TGCAGCGTTGACAGCGCGGGGGCCAACTCCTACAATGAGCAGTTCTTC; CDR3aa: CSVDSAGANSYNEQFF
d_gene: TRBD1; j_gene: TRBJ2-5; v_gene: TRBV5-1; abundance: -; CDR3nt: TGCGCCAGCAGCGAAGGAACAGGGGTTCTACAAGAGACCCAGTACTTC; CDR3aa: CASSEGTGVLQETQYF
d_gene: -; j_gene: TRBJ2-1; v_gene: TRBV11-2; abundance: -; CDR3nt: TGTGCCAGCAGCCCAATAGCGGACACCTACAATGAGCAGTTCTTC; CDR3aa: CASSPIADTYNEQFF
d_gene: -; j_gene: TRBJ1-1; v_gene: TRBV5-1; abundance: -; CDR3nt: TGCGCCAGCAGCTCACGGGCAGGGCTTAGAGATGAAGCTTTCTTT; CDR3aa: CASSSRAGLRDEAFF
d_gene: -; j_gene: TRBJ1-2; v_gene: TRBV3-1; abundance: -; CDR3nt: TGTGCCAGCAGCCCCAACGGGGCAGTTCTTAACTATGGCTACACCTTC; CDR3aa: CASSPNGAVLNYGYTF
d_gene: -; j_gene: TRBJ1-1; v_gene: TRBV18; abundance: -; CDR3nt: TGTGCCAGCTCACGGAGGCGCACTGAAGCTTTCTTT; CDR3aa: CASSRRRTEAFF
d_gene: -; j_gene: TRBJ1-1; v_gene: TRBV20-1; abundance: -; CDR3nt: TGCAGTGCTCCTCAGGTCCGGGATGTAGCTTTCTTT; CDR3aa: CSAPQVRDVAFF
d_gene: -; j_gene: TRBJ2-7; v_gene: TRBV6-5; abundance: -; CDR3nt: TGTGCCAGCAGGCAGGGGGGGACCTACGAGCAGTACTTC; CDR3aa: CASRQGGTYEQYF
d_gene: TRBD1; j_gene: TRBJ2-1; v_gene: TRBV6-1; abundance: -; CDR3nt: TGTGCCAGCAGTAATGAACAGGGGACCTTCTACAATGAGCAGTTCTTC; CDR3aa: CASSNEQGTFYNEQFF
d_gene: -; j_gene: TRBJ2-4; v_gene: TRBV12-3/TRBV12-4; abundance: -; CDR3nt: TGTGCCAGCAGTTTTTCCGACATTCAGTACTTC; CDR3aa: CASSFSDIQYF